Sequencing of this TCR beta chain was carried out in a study of T cells in Graves' hyperthyroidism and ophthalmopathy. Findings and caveats of the study: Among thyroid clonotypes expanded above 0.001, most also appeared in blood. It was a median roughly 6.5 months before onset that the model predicted ophthalmopathy.

Amplification yielded TCR beta CDR3 regions, with RNA transcripts as the source. When the TCR CDR3 underwent first-round RT-PCR, the HTBI primer set was used. TCRdb re-derived calls from the multiplex PCR reads in MiXCR, one entry per CDR3 protein. The sample lists more than 550,000 distinct CDR3 sequences, 45% seen once, with 7% to 7.5% in the top ten. Concerning this clonotype itself: The target antigen is unknown.

Per germline, CDR1 DFQATT and CDR2 SNEGSKA (reference sequence). This CDR3 has 15 residues. The germline V and J ends were trimmed by 1 base and 1 base, with 11 bases remaining between them. Sequenced input: peripheral blood or thyroid tissue (not recorded which). The genes are TRBV20-1 and TRBJ1-5; D uncertain. The TCR was taken from an adult man with Graves' disease, either hyperthyroidism or ophthalmopathy (not recorded which). CDR3 sequence (DNA): TGCAGTGCTAGAGCGCTATATACGAGCAATCAGCCCCAGCATTTT. This sequence encodes CSARALYTSNQPQHF.